The next 22 T cell receptor beta chains were all read from a single sample in a study of T cells after yellow fever vaccination. TCRdb re-analysed the 5' RACE reads in MiXCR, keeping a single row per CDR3 protein. This sample carries approximately 300,000 distinct CDR3 sequences, roughly 10% of them seen once, and the ten largest clones take under 4%. Sequenced here: CD4+ T cells sorted from PBMCs, sampled 45 days after the yellow fever booster vaccination. Every receptor here comes from a man aged 18-30 years who received the YFV17D yellow fever vaccine.

This chain uses TRBV12-3 or TRBV12-4 with TRBJ2-1; 11 nucleotides agree with TRBD2. Trimming removed 2 bases from V and 9 bases from J; junction bases left unmatched: 0. CDR3 length equals 13 residues. The CDR3 spells CASSLLAGGEQFF. The DNA for the CDR3 is TGTGCCAGCAGTTTACTAGCGGGGGGTGAGCAGTTCTTC.

This chain uses TRBV12-3 or TRBV12-4 with TRBJ2-5; TRBD2 aligns across 15 bases. V lost 2 bases to trimming and J lost 5 bases; unmatched junction nucleotides: 6. The CDR3 contains 17 residues. CDR3 sequence reads: CASSLMGLAGGLETQYF. The CDR3 region has the DNA TGTGCCAGCAGTTTAATGGGACTAGCGGGGGGCCTGGAGACCCAGTACTTC.

This clonotype was counted a few times. The V and J genes are TRBV10-3 and TRBJ2-2; D remains unclear. The CDR3 extends over 16 amino acids. The ends were cut back, 0 bases at V and 0 bases at J, with 8 bases in the middle. CDR1 and CDR2 (germline): ENHRY, SYGVKD. Written as DNA, the CDR3 is TGTGCCATCAGTGAGTCTTACTACTCGAACACCGGGGAGCTGTTTTTT. Translating gives CAISESYYSNTGELFF.

This chain links TRBV4-2 with TRBJ2-5; D is possibly TRBD2 (5 bases). Trimming took 3 bases from V and 5 from J, leaving 13 bases between them. CDR1 is LGHNA, CDR2 YNFKEQ, per germline. CDR3 length equals 14 residues. The CDR3 here is CASSQGELQETQYF. In DNA, the CDR3 is TGTGCCAGCAGCCAGGGAGAGCTTCAGGAGACCCAGTACTTC.

This clonotype showed up just a few times. The chain carries TRBV3-1 and TRBJ2-7; D perhaps matches TRBD1 (5 bases). V lost 1 base to trimming and J lost 2 bases, with 9 bases between them. In germline, CDR1 is LGHDT, CDR2 YNNKEL (reference sequence). The CDR3 is 14 residues long. CDR3: CASSQGGRTYEQYV. In DNA, the CDR3 is TGTGCCAGCAGCCAAGGGGGCAGAACCTACGAGCAGTACGTC.

V usage is TRBV5-4 and J usage is TRBJ2-2; D might be TRBD2 (5 bases). The V end was cut by 2 bases, the J end by 4 bases, with 9 bases between. The CDR3 spans 14 residues. Germline CDR1 and CDR2: SGHNT and YYREEE (reference sequence). The CDR3 region has the DNA TGTGCCAGCAGCTTATCTAGCATCACCGGGGAGCTGTTTTTT. It encodes CASSLSSITGELFF.

This clonotype was counted a few times. The chain is built from TRBV12-3 or TRBV12-4 and TRBJ2-2; 7 nucleotides agree with TRBD1. The CDR3 contains 13 residues. The trim removed 6 bases at V and 6 bases at J, leaving 4 bases unmatched. For the CDR3, the DNA is TGTGCCAGCAGGACAACAGGGGCCGGGGAGCTGTTTTTT. Translating gives CASRTTGAGELFF.

The gene calls are TRBV7-2 and TRBJ1-1; D call uncertain. V was shortened by 4 bases and J by 2 bases, with 11 bases between the two germline ends. The CDR3 is 14 residues long. CDR1 and CDR2 from the germline V gene are SGHTA and FQGNSA. As DNA, the CDR3 is TGTGCCAGCAGCTCCGTTTCTATTAACACTGAAGCTTTCTTT. Translation: CASSSVSINTEAFF.

This clonotype was recorded a few times. V usage is TRBV29-1 and J usage is TRBJ2-5; the D gene could be TRBD1 or TRBD2 (6 bases each). Per the germline V gene, CDR1 is SQVTM and CDR2 is ANQGSEA. This CDR3 region has 15 residues. Trimming left V 4 bases short and J 0 bases short, with 15 bases between. CDR3 amino acids: CSVATPRGDQETQYF. CDR3 nucleotide sequence: TGCAGCGTTGCTACACCTAGGGGGGACCAAGAGACCCAGTACTTC.

This clonotype occurred a few times. The genes are TRBV5-1 and TRBJ2-5; D ambiguous. Germline V CDR1 and CDR2: SGHRS, YFSETQ. V lost 0 bases to trimming and J lost 5 bases, with 14 bases between them. The CDR3 has 15 residues. The CDR3 DNA follows: TGCGCCAGCAGCTTGGCGCCAGGAGCTATGGAGACCCAGTACTTC. It translates to CASSLAPGAMETQYF.

This clonotype was recorded many times. The V and J genes are TRBV28 and TRBJ2-7; maybe TRBD2 (5 bases). Germline CDR1 MDHEN, CDR2 SYDVKM. This CDR3 contains 15 residues. Trimming took 5 bases from V and 2 from J, leaving 16 bases between them. The CDR3 is CASSPRGRGTYEQYV. The DNA for the CDR3 is TGTGCCAGCAGTCCCCGTGGGAGAGGGACCTACGAGCAGTACGTC.

Worth noting for this clonotype: This may be a read error, as it is one base from a much larger clone. The chain couples TRBV7-6 to TRBJ2-5; D might be TRBD2 (6 bases). The CDR3 runs 15 residues. V was trimmed by 7 bases and J by 5 bases, leaving 20 bases between them. CDR1 is SGHVS, CDR2 FNYEAQ, per germline. The CDR3 loop is CASIPRSGVRETQYF. CDR3 coding DNA: TGTGCCAGCATCCCAAGGTCGGGGGTACGGGAGACCCAGTACTTC.

V and J are TRBV7-3 and TRBJ1-1; tentative D call: TRBD1 (5 bases). The CDR3 spans 13 residues. CDR1 SGHTA and CDR2 FQGTGA come from the germline V gene. V lost 5 bases, J lost 7 bases, and 14 bases lay in between. CDR3 protein: CASSQGGRSEAFF. CDR3 nucleotides: TGTGCCAGCAGCCAGGGTGGAAGGAGTGAAGCTTTCTTT.

The rearrangement joins TRBV30 to TRBJ1-2, with 10 positions matching TRBD1. Germline CDR1 and CDR2: GTSNPN and SVGIG (reference sequence). J gave up 3 bases and V 6 bases, and 16 bases lay outside the gene matches. The CDR3 is made up of 17 amino acids. CDR3 nucleotides: TGTGCCTGTAAGAAAAAGGGGACAGGGGCGACTCACTATGGCTACACCTTC. Amino acid sequence: CACKKKGTGATHYGYTF. The full variable domain, completed using reference TRBV30 and TRBJ1-2, is SQTIHQWPATLVQPVGSPLSLECTVEGTSNPNLYWYRQAAGRGLQLLFYSVGIGQISSEVPQNLSASRPQDRQFILSSKKLLLSDSGFYLCACKKKGTGATHYGYTFGSGTRLTVV.

The chain links TRBV28 to TRBJ2-6; maybe TRBD2 (5 bases). The CDR3 extends over 18 amino acids. Germline-derived CDR1 and CDR2 are MDHEN and SYDVKM. V gave up 5 bases and J gave up 1 base, with 18 bases separating them. DNA of the CDR3: TGTGCCAGCAGTCCCTTGGCGGGCCTCCAATCTGGGGCCAACGTCCTGACTTTC. It translates to CASSPLAGLQSGANVLTF.

CDR3 sequence (DNA): TGCAGTGCTCCCGGGACAGGGACCTCAGATACGCAGTATTTT. Encoded protein: CSAPGTGTSDTQYF. This chain uses TRBV20-1 with TRBJ2-3, with TRBD1 identical over 9 bases. Per germline, CDR1 DFQATT and CDR2 SNEGSKA (reference sequence). With V trimmed by 5 bases and J by 4 bases, 7 bases remained unmatched. The CDR3 is made up of 14 amino acids.

The chain combines TRBV24-1 with TRBJ2-3, with D maybe TRBD1 (5 bases). Trimming took 2 bases from V and 1 from J, leaving 9 bases between them. Looked up from germline, CDR1 is KGHDR and CDR2 is SFDVKD. The CDR3 runs to 15 residues. The CDR3 is CATSDSGRGTDTQYF. The DNA for the CDR3 is TGTGCCACCAGTGATTCGGGCAGGGGCACAGATACGCAGTATTTT.

The CDR3 is CASSYSIWPSGGNTIYF. CDR3 in DNA: TGTGCCAGCAGTTACTCGATATGGCCTTCTGGTGGAAACACCATATATTTT. The chain combines TRBV6-5 with TRBJ1-3, with D hard to call. The CDR3 has 17 amino acids. From germline, CDR1 is MNHEY and CDR2 SVGAGI. Trimming took off 0 bases at V and 3 bases at J, with 15 bases between the two ends.

The chain combines TRBV4-3 with TRBJ1-5; no clear D. The CDR3 consists of 14 residues. Trimming left V 0 bases short and J 7 bases short, with 10 bases between. Germline CDR1 is LGHNA and CDR2 is YSLEER. The CDR3 sequence is CASSQDLSTQPQHF. The CDR3 DNA is TGCGCCAGCAGCCAAGATCTCTCCACCCAGCCCCAGCATTTT.

Only a few counts were recorded for this clonotype. The chain carries TRBV20-1 and TRBJ2-7, with 8 bases fitting TRBD1. The CDR3 extends over 15 amino acids. V gave up 3 bases and J gave up 3 bases; unmatched junction bases: 10. Looked up from germline, CDR1 is DFQATT and CDR2 is SNEGSKA (reference sequence). The CDR3 spells CSARNSRGTGYEQYV. The CDR3, as DNA: TGCAGTGCTAGGAACAGCCGTGGGACAGGCTACGAGCAGTACGTC.

The V and J genes are TRBV6-6 and TRBJ1-4; D remains unclear. The length of the CDR3 is 16 residues. Trimming stripped 2 bases from V and 0 bases from J, with 10 bases between. Per the germline V gene, CDR1 is MNHNY and CDR2 is SVGAGI (reference sequence). CDR3 nucleotides: TGTGCCAGCAGTTACCCAAACAGTGCAACTAATGAAAAACTGTTTTTT. Translation: CASSYPNSATNEKLFF.

This clonotype was found a few times. The chain joins TRBV4-1 to TRBJ2-3, with D perhaps TRBD2 (6 bases). This CDR3 contains 16 residues. In germline, CDR1 is MGHRA, CDR2 YSYEKL. V lost 1 base, J lost 2 bases, and 13 bases lay in between. This chain's CDR3 is CASSQALAQPTDTQYF. The CDR3, as DNA: TGCGCCAGCAGCCAAGCCCTAGCGCAACCCACAGATACGCAGTATTTT.